This T cell receptor (beta chain) is drawn from a study of shared clonotypes between healthy human individuals. Measured with immunoSEQ multiplex PCR; TCRdb has only the in-frame clones, and not every one. The sample includes 2,500,000 or so clones, 80% to 95% of them seen just once. The CDR3 sequence is 15 residues long. Trimming stripped 5 bases from V and 1 base from J, with 12 bases between. The germline V gene encodes CDR1 SGHTA and CDR2 FQGNSA. This clone was found once. This receptor was obtained from a man in his late teens or twenties in good health. Some clones in this sample may be carry-over from other donors' samples. Sequencing input: naive CD4+ T cells from PBMCs. Sample subset: CD45RA+ positively selected. The chain links TRBV7-2 to TRBJ2-1; D assignment may be TRBD1 or TRBD2 (5 bases each). CDR3 loop: CASSPGRESYNEQFF. The CDR3 bases are TGTGCCAGCAGCCCGGGCAGGGAGTCCTACAATGAGCAGTTCTTC.